These T cell receptor beta chains were read from a single sample in a study of Tregs in tolerant kidney transplant recipients. Profiled with immunoSEQ multiplex PCR; TCRdb holds only in-frame clones, not every one. This table holds 74,000 or so clones, over 75% found once. The sample consisted of CD4+ T cells from blood (PBMCs), taken 24 months after the transplant. Receptors originate from a human patient who received a combined kidney and bone marrow transplant. Some T cells may arise from the graft donor. Both conserved end residues are part of each CDR3. D genes are given only for firm matches. Some rows have no size entry. The others give once, few or many, or a class for an expanded clone.

j_call d_call v_call clone_size cdr3_nt cdr3_aa
TRBJ2-7 TRBD2 TRBV12-5 - TGTGCTAGTGGTTTGGTCGGGACTAGCGGTAATTCCCGCTACGAGCAGTACTTC CASGLVGTSGNSRYEQYF
TRBJ1-6 TRBD1 TRBV7-3 once TGTGCCAGCAGCCCGACAGGGGGCACTTCACCCCTCCACTTT CASSPTGGTSPLHF
TRBJ1-5 TRBD1 TRBV5-6 - TGTGCCAGCAGCTCGGCGGACAGGAAGCAGCCCCAGCATTTT CASSSADRKQPQHF
TRBJ1-5 - TRBV2 few TGTGCCAGCACTGGACAAACCAATCAGCCCCAGCATTTT CASTGQTNQPQHF
TRBJ1-1 - TRBV5-4 - TGTGCCAGCAGCTTGGACAATCGGGGGGCGAGGAACACTGAAGCTTTCTTT CASSLDNRGARNTEAFF
TRBJ1-5 - TRBV7-2 - TGTGCCAGCAGCTTAGTGCGGGGAAACGGTCAGCCCCAGCATTTT CASSLVRGNGQPQHF
TRBJ2-6 - TRBV7-2 - TGTGCCAGCAGCTTAGTGGGACACCCCTCTGGGGCCAACGTCCTGACTTTC CASSLVGHPSGANVLTF
TRBJ1-5 - TRBV7-8 - TGTGCCAGCAGCTTAGCTGTTGGAGGCTTACTTTATCAGCCCCAGCATTTT CASSLAVGGLLYQPQHF
TRBJ2-1 TRBD2 TRBV9 - TGTGCCAGCAGCCCCCCCTTAGCGGGCTCCTACAATGAGCAGTTCTTC CASSPPLAGSYNEQFF
TRBJ2-7 TRBD1 TRBV9 - TGTGCCAGCAGCGCCAGGGGGTACGAGCAGTACTTC CASSARGYEQYF
TRBJ2-3 - TRBV4-1 - TGCGCCAGCAGCCAACCCCTGACAGATACGCAGTATTTT CASSQPLTDTQYF
TRBJ1-4 - TRBV5-4 - TGTGCCAGCAGCTTGTATTCAGGTCTTCGGTCAGAAAAACTGTTTTTT CASSLYSGLRSEKLFF
TRBJ1-4 - TRBV19 - TGTGCCAGTAGCCCGGGAGGGGTTAATGAAAAACTGTTTTTT CASSPGGVNEKLFF
TRBJ2-7 - TRBV29-1 - TGCAGCGTTGGGGGGGTGGGGGATGGGTTGGTGCAGTACTTC CSVGGVGDGLVQYF
TRBJ1-2 TRBD1 TRBV19 - TGTGCCAGTAGTATAGATGAGGGGGCGAATGGCTACACCTTC CASSIDEGANGYTF
TRBJ2-5 TRBD2 TRBV7-8 - TGTGCCAGCAGCGCCCGGACTAGCGGGCAGCGGCGGACCCAGTACTTC CASSARTSGQRRTQYF
TRBJ1-3 - TRBV7-3 once TGTGCCAGCAGCTTAATCGGGGGCTCTGGAAACACCATATATTTT CASSLIGGSGNTIYF
TRBJ2-7 - TRBV7-2 - TGTGCCAGCAGCTTAAAGTCGGGAGCCTACGAGCAGTACTTC CASSLKSGAYEQYF
TRBJ2-1 TRBD1 TRBV18 - TGTGCCAGCTCACCGGGACAGGTTTACTATGAGCAGTTCTTC CASSPGQVYYEQFF
TRBJ1-5 TRBD1 TRBV19 once TGTGCCAGTAGTTTAGGACAGGGCAATCAGCCCCAGCATTTT CASSLGQGNQPQHF
TRBJ1-2 TRBD1 TRBV4-2 - TGTGCCACGGGCTCCGGGACAGGGAGGGCTGGCTACACCTTC CATGSGTGRAGYTF
TRBJ2-5 TRBD1 TRBV11-1 - TGTGCCAGCAGCCCCCAACACAGGGGGAATTGGGGGACCCAGTACTTC CASSPQHRGNWGTQYF
TRBJ2-3 TRBD2 TRBV7-2 - TGTGCCAGCAGTAGACTAGCGGGATTTGATACGCAGTATTTT CASSRLAGFDTQYF
TRBJ2-3 TRBD1 TRBV5-1 - TGCGCCAGCAGCCCTGCACAGGGGGCAGCAGATACGCAGTATTTT CASSPAQGAADTQYF
TRBJ2-4 TRBD2 TRBV4-2 - TGTGCCAGCAGCCGGGGGGGACTAGCGGGAGGGCCTTTATTGGCCAAAAACATTCAGTACTTC CASSRGGLAGGPLLAKNIQYF
TRBJ2-3 TRBD2 TRBV5-6 - TGTGCCAGCAGCTCACCGGGGGGGTTGGCCCTCACAGATACGCAGTATTTT CASSSPGGLALTDTQYF
TRBJ2-7 - TRBV27 - TGTGCCAGCAGTTTGAAATCAGGGACTCCCTACGAGCAGTACTTC CASSLKSGTPYEQYF
TRBJ1-6 TRBD1 TRBV7-9 - TGTGCCAGCAGCCCGACACGAACGGGACAGGGTCATTCACCCCTCCACTTT CASSPTRTGQGHSPLHF
TRBJ1-2 TRBD1 TRBV5-1 - TGCGCCAGCAGCTTGCTTCAGGGGGACGGCTATGGCTACACCTTC CASSLLQGDGYGYTF
TRBJ2-7 - TRBV27 - TGTGCCAGCAGGAAAGTGGGGGGTAGGTACGAGCAGTACTTC CASRKVGGRYEQYF
TRBJ2-3 - TRBV7-3 - TGTGCCAGCAGCCGCCACGGGGGAGGCACAGATACGCAGTATTTT CASSRHGGGTDTQYF
TRBJ2-1 TRBD1 TRBV5-4 - TGTGCCAGCAGCCCTGGGAGTGGCCCAGGGGGTGAGCAGTTCTTC CASSPGSGPGGEQFF
TRBJ2-1 - TRBV5-1 - TGCGCCAGCAACCTCGGGTCAGTAAGCTCCTACAATGAGCAGTTCTTC CASNLGSVSSYNEQFF
TRBJ2-2 TRBD1 TRBV10-2 - TGCGTCAGCAGGAACACAGGGGCTCGTGGCACCGGGGAGCTGTTTTTT CVSRNTGARGTGELFF
TRBJ1-6 TRBD1 TRBV10-3 - TGTGCCATCAGCGGCTCGACAGGGGAGTATAATTCACCCCTCCACTTT CAISGSTGEYNSPLHF
TRBJ2-3 - TRBV11-2 - TGTGACAGCAGCTTAGAGTCCCCGGCAGGGTGGGGCACAGATACGCAGTATTTT CDSSLESPAGWGTDTQYF
TRBJ2-1 TRBD2 TRBV25-1 - TGTGCCAGCAAGGGTAGCGGGCCTAGCTCCTACAATGAGCAGTTCTTC CASKGSGPSSYNEQFF
TRBJ2-1 TRBD2 TRBV30 - TGTGCCTGGAGTCCCCTAGCGGTAGGGAAGTTCTTC CAWSPLAVGKFF
TRBJ1-2 TRBD1 TRBV7-2 - TGTGCCAGCAGCCAGTCCGGGACAGGGGTAGGCTACACCTTC CASSQSGTGVGYTF
TRBJ2-5 - TRBV11-2 - TGTGCCAGCAGCCTCAACCGCGGAAACCAAGAGACCCAGTACTTC CASSLNRGNQETQYF
TRBJ1-2 - TRBV30 - TGTGCCTGGAGTGTATCGGCAGGGATTGGCTACACCTTC CAWSVSAGIGYTF
TRBJ2-1 TRBD1 TRBV7-8 - TGTGCCAGCAGCCTAGACGGGACAGGGAGGGGTGAGCAGTTCTTC CASSLDGTGRGEQFF
TRBJ2-7 - TRBV10-3 once TGTGCCATCAGGGGGGGTGACGAGCAGTACTTC CAIRGGDEQYF